Below are 19 T cell receptor beta chains sequenced from a single sample in a study of PD-1 blockade in classical Hodgkin lymphoma. Produced via immunoSEQ multiplex PCR; TCRdb's table is partial and in-frame only. The sample yields 35,000 to 50,000 clones, roughly three quarters seen once. Each of the patients experienced relapse following autologous stem cell transplantation, and their brentuximab vedotin exposure differed. The sequenced sample was peripheral blood mononuclear cells (PBMCs), obtained at baseline. These receptor sequences come from a human donor with classical Hodgkin lymphoma.

There are a few counts of this clone. V usage is TRBV4-1 and J usage is TRBJ2-3; D possibly uses TRBD1 or TRBD2 (6 bases each). The germline V gene encodes CDR1 MGHRA and CDR2 YSYEKL. This CDR3 contains 15 residues. The V and J ends lost 5 bases and 4 bases respectively, with 16 bases between them. CDR3 DNA: TGCGCCAGCAGCGAAAGGGGGGTCGTACCAGATACGCAGTATTTT. Encoded protein: CASSERGVVPDTQYF.

The chain uses TRBV6-5 and TRBJ1-1; 9 nucleotides align to TRBD1. Trimming took 6 bases from V and 4 from J; bases not matched to a gene: 9. The CDR3 covers 15 residues. CDR1 is MNHEY, CDR2 SVGAGI, per germline. Here the CDR3 reads CASSPGQGFGTEAFF. Written as DNA, the CDR3 is TGTGCCAGCAGCCCTGGACAGGGGTTTGGCACTGAAGCTTTCTTT.

This chain joins TRBV19 and TRBJ1-1, with 7 bases fitting TRBD1. The junction had 7 bases not matched to a gene; V was cut back by 1 base and J by 5 bases. There are 15 residues in the CDR3. The germline V gene encodes CDR1 LNHDA and CDR2 SQIVND (reference sequence). Here the CDR3 DNA reads TGTGCCAGTAGTATAGCAACAGGGGTGTGGACTGAAGCTTTCTTT. This translates into CASSIATGVWTEAFF.

This rearrangement joins TRBV6-5 to TRBJ2-2, with 7 positions matching TRBD1. The CDR3 has 16 amino acids. V lost 0 bases, J lost 4 bases, and 5 bases stayed unmatched. Germline CDR1 and CDR2: MNHEY and SVGAGI. CDR3 DNA: TGTGCCAGCAGTTACTCGTCCAGGGGGACCACCGGGGAGCTGTTTTTT. Its protein is CASSYSSRGTTGELFF.

The chain employs TRBV6-5 and TRBJ2-1; 10 nucleotides align to TRBD2. The CDR3 consists of 14 residues. Germline loops: CDR1 MNHEY, CDR2 SVGAGI. V lost 6 bases and J lost 9; bases outside the gene matches: 8. The CDR3 region has the DNA TGTGCCAGCAGGAGCGGGAGGGCTTGGTTTGAGCAGTTCTTC. This translates into CASRSGRAWFEQFF.

The chain has TRBV7-9 and TRBJ1-1, with TRBD1 matching over 7 bases. Per germline, CDR1 SEHNR and CDR2 FQNEAQ (reference sequence). The V segment lost 4 bases and the J segment 5 bases; nucleotides outside the gene matches: 1. The CDR3 has 12 amino acids. CDR3: CASSSTGTEAFF. In nucleotides, the CDR3 is TGTGCCAGCAGCTCGACAGGGACTGAAGCTTTCTTT.

The J gene is TRBJ2-2, the V gene TRBV5-1, with D tentatively TRBD1 or TRBD2 (5 bases each). Trimming took 2 bases from V and 4 from J, leaving 12 bases between them. Germline V gene lookup returns CDR1 SGHRS and CDR2 YFSETQ. This CDR3 is 15 amino acids long. The CDR3 region is CASSFQGVGTGELFF. For the CDR3, the DNA is TGCGCCAGCAGCTTCCAGGGAGTAGGCACCGGGGAGCTGTTTTTT.

The chain is built from TRBV25-1 and TRBJ2-1; 11 nucleotides agree with TRBD2. CDR1 MGHDK and CDR2 SYGVNS come from the germline V gene. The CDR3 is 16 amino acids. The ends lost 3 bases at V and 5 bases at J; junction bases unmatched: 6. The CDR3 protein is CASSDSGTSGHNEQFF. The CDR3 DNA is TGTGCCAGCAGTGACTCCGGGACTAGCGGCCACAATGAGCAGTTCTTC.

V usage is TRBV7-8 and J usage is TRBJ1-3; 8 bases line up with TRBD1. The V and J ends lost 5 bases and 0 bases, in that order; junction bases with no gene match: 12. In germline, CDR1 is SGHVS, CDR2 FQNEAQ. The CDR3 loop spans 18 amino acids. The CDR3 bases are TGTGCCAGCAGCCCAGGGAGCAGGGGGCCTTTCTCTGGAAACACCATATATTTT. It yields the protein CASSPGSRGPFSGNTIYF.

In this sample, this clone turned up once. The gene calls are TRBV5-1 and TRBJ2-2; D is unresolved. CDR1 and CDR2 (germline): SGHRS, YFSETQ. The CDR3 spans 11 residues. Trimming shortened V by 5 bases and J by 1 base, and 0 bases separated the two germline ends. The CDR3 here is CASRNTGELFF. The CDR3 nucleotides read TGCGCCAGCAGGAACACCGGGGAGCTGTTTTTT.

This chain joins TRBV7-3 and TRBJ2-7, with no clear D. In germline, CDR1 is SGHTA, CDR2 FQGTGA. The V and J ends lost 4 bases and 6 bases respectively, with 16 bases between them. The CDR3 covers 14 residues. CDR3 protein: CASSSAGPPAEQYF. CDR3 sequence (DNA): TGTGCCAGCAGCTCCGCCGGGCCCCCCGCCGAGCAGTACTTC.

This clone was observed once. CDR3 in amino acids: CASSSLDRDQPQHF. In DNA, the CDR3 is TGTGCCAGCAGCTCCCTGGACAGGGATCAGCCCCAGCATTTT. The chain links TRBV7-2 to TRBJ1-5, with 8 bases lining up with TRBD1. This CDR3 is built from 14 residues. Germline assignment: CDR1 SGHTA and CDR2 FQGNSA. J gave up 5 bases and V 4 bases, and 4 bases lay outside the gene matches. The full variable domain, its missing parts supplied by reference TRBV7-2 and TRBJ1-5, is GAGVSQSPSNKVTEKGKDVELRCDPISGHTALYWYRQSLGQGLEFLIYFQGNSAPDKSGLPSDRFSAERTGGSVSTLTIQRTQQEDSAVYLCASSSLDRDQPQHFGDGTRLSIL.

This chain joins TRBV7-2 and TRBJ2-7, with 8 bases that match TRBD2. Trimming removed 5 bases from V and 3 bases from J; junction bases left unmatched: 18. The CDR3 is 18 residues long. The germline gives CDR1 SGHTA, CDR2 FQGNSA. As DNA, the CDR3 is TGTGCCAGCAGCCCCTGGGGGCCACCGGGACTAGGGGACTACGAGCAGTACTTC. It translates to CASSPWGPPGLGDYEQYF.

The J gene is TRBJ2-7, the V gene TRBV6-5, with 9 bases identical to TRBD1. V shed 2 bases and J 3 bases; nucleotides not matched to a gene: 2. The CDR3 runs 14 residues. CDR1 and CDR2 (germline): MNHEY, SVGAGI. The CDR3 sequence is CASSYRQGDYEQYF. The CDR3 bases are TGTGCCAGCAGTTACCGACAGGGGGACTACGAGCAGTACTTC.

The chain couples TRBV29-1 to TRBJ2-1, with 14 bases matching TRBD2. CDR1 SQVTM and CDR2 ANQGSEA come from the germline V gene. With 7 bases clipped from V and 9 bases from J, the junction kept 5 bases outside the gene matches. CDR3 length equals 13 residues. DNA of the CDR3: TGCAGCGCGGGACTAGCGGGAGCTGGTGAGCAGTTCTTC. Its translation: CSAGLAGAGEQFF.

This rearrangement joins TRBV19 to TRBJ2-7, with 7 bases identical to TRBD1. CDR3 length: 15 amino acids. Trimming took 3 bases from V and 2 from J; bases not matched to a gene: 7. Germline assignment: CDR1 LNHDA and CDR2 SQIVND (reference sequence). CDR3 region: CASSIRQGGTYEQYF. CDR3 coding DNA: TGTGCCAGTAGTATCCGACAGGGTGGGACCTACGAGCAGTACTTC.

The rearrangement links TRBV18 to TRBJ2-7, with a tentative D call TRBD1 (6 bases). V was clipped by 4 bases and J by 2 bases, with 9 bases between them. There are 13 residues in the CDR3. Germline V gene lookup returns CDR1 KGHSH and CDR2 LQKENI. Here the CDR3 reads CASSQQGTYEQYF. Written as DNA, the CDR3 is TGTGCCAGCTCACAACAGGGCACCTACGAGCAGTACTTC.

On this clone itself: The junction departs from germline at one end; a sequencing error may be responsible. The V and J genes are TRBV6-6 and TRBJ2-7, with D possibly TRBD2 on 5 matching bases. From germline, CDR1 is MNHNY and CDR2 SVGAGI (reference sequence). This CDR3 contains 13 residues. The CDR3 sequence is CASSYSRTGITLF. The CDR3 DNA reads as TGTGCCAGCAGTTACTCACGGACGGGAATTACCCTCTTC.

The chain is built from TRBV7-3 and TRBJ2-5; no definite D call. Per the germline V gene, CDR1 is SGHTA and CDR2 is FQGTGA. The CDR3 sequence is 13 residues long. Trimming left V 1 base short and J 4 bases short, with 7 bases between. The CDR3 nucleotides are TGTGCCAGCAGCTTAAGTGTCCGAGAGACCCAGTACTTC. It specifies CASSLSVRETQYF.